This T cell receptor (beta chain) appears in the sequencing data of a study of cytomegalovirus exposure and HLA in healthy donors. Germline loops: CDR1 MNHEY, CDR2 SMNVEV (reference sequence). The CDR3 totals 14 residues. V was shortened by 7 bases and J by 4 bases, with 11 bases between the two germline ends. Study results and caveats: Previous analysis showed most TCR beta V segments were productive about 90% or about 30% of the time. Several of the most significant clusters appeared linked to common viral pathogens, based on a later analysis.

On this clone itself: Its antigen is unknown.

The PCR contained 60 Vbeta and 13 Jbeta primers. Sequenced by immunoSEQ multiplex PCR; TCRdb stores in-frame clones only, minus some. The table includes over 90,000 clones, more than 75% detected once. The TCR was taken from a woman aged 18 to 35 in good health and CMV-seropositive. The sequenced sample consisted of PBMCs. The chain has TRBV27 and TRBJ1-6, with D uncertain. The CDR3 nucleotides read TGTGCCAGCACGCCCGCGGAGTATAATTCACCCCTCCACTTT. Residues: CASTPAEYNSPLHF.